This T cell receptor (beta chain) was identified during a study of T cells after yellow fever vaccination (dated 2019 in TCRdb). Background for the entire study: The SMART-Seq v4 Ultra Low Input RNA kit was used to prepare libraries from fractions with low cell numbers. Blood was drawn at multiple timepoints before and after primary and secondary immunization, with bulk PBMC replicates and cell subsets isolated. The cohort comprised two healthy male donors, one aged 18 to 30 and one aged 30 to 40 years. To follow T-cell clones before and after primary and booster YFV17D yellow fever vaccination, bulk TCR alpha and beta repertoires were sequenced over time.

Paper-wide results and their limitations: The secondary T-cell response was found to be weaker but faster than the primary response, with a peak reached on day 5 rather than on day 15. Because the study included only two donors, the extent to which the findings can be generalized is limited. Most clones expanded after primary vaccination were re-detected after the booster (almost 98% of CD4 and around 88% of CD8), suggesting broad memory maintenance. Computational filtering was needed because FACS-sorted repertoires could contain abundant contaminating clonotypes from the bulk population. A small fraction of clonotypes appeared in both the CD4 and CD8 compartments, likely as a result of convergent recombination.

CDR1 and CDR2 (LNHDA, SQIVND) derive from the germline V gene (reference sequence). The trim is 5 bases for V and 5 bases for J, with a gap of 15 bases between the germline ends. The cysteine opens and the phenylalanine closes a CDR3 of 15 amino acids. CDR3 DNA is the only sequence kept; it has 45 bases, read in frame from the first base. A remark on this clonotype: Its binding antigen is unknown. Within one base of it there is no much larger clone, and no base qualities were kept.

TCRdb records Illumina NovaSeq 6000 as the sequencer. Synthesis of TCR cDNA relied on 5'RACE template switching, a step that introduced a universal primer site along with unique molecular identifiers. Priming of cDNA synthesis was performed from both the TCR alpha and TCR beta constant segments. Library amplification used two PCR steps, and the second PCR step added sample barcodes and sequencing adapters. Libraries were sequenced on Illumina HiSeq 2500 (2x100 bp) or NovaSeq (2x150 bp). Concerning the study's data processing: Reads were demultiplexed and collapsed into UMI consensus sequences with MIGEC, and V(D)J alignment was performed with MiXCR. Vaccine-responding clonotypes were identified with edgeR using replicate PBMC samples, with FDR below 0.01 and a log2 fold change above 5 up to day 15 being required. CD4 or CD8 identity was assigned to each bulk clonotype according to whether the clonotype was present at higher abundance in the sequenced CD4 repertoire or the sequenced CD8 repertoire. TCRdb trimmed public reads at Q25 via fastp, called clones via MiXCR and kept in-frame beta chains. Every entry covers one CDR3 protein and lists the most common genes and DNA from its rows. TCRdb, rather than the study authors, made the V and J calls. The sample table lists some 120,000 distinct CDR3 sequences, around 15% of them with a count of one. More than 40% of the sample is taken by the ten largest.

The label giving this sample's treatment or condition can be read as: live attenuated yellow fever vaccine strain. PBMCs were isolated from peripheral blood using a standard Ficoll-Paque protocol. Dynabeads CD4 and CD8 positive selection kits were used to isolate the CD4 and CD8 T-cell fractions. TriZol was used to extract RNA from bulk PBMCs, CD4 and CD8 fractions, and dextramer-positive and dextramer-negative fractions. The sample in question was CD8+ T cells sorted from PBMCs, obtained 5 days after the yellow fever booster vaccination. The chain was built from TRBV19 and TRBJ2-2; TRBD1 is a possible D gene, resting on 6 matching bases. This clonotype was obtained from a man aged 18 to 29 who received the YFV17D yellow fever vaccine. CDR3 protein: CASSLMGARTGELFF. The DNA sequence is given as TGTGCCAGTAGTCTCATGGGGGCGCGAACCGGGGAGCTGTTTTTT.